This is a list of T cell receptor beta chains from one sample in a study of blood T cell repertoires in COVID-19. The assay was immunoSEQ multiplex PCR, and TCRdb's table has in-frame clones only and misses some. The sample contains roughly 360,000 clones, 81% of which appear only once. The sequenced sample was peripheral blood. The receptors were sampled from a human donor with acute or convalescent COVID-19. The donor label of this sample is uncertain. The CDR3 runs from the conserved cysteine through the conserved F or W. Clone size is shown for a subset of rows, as once, few, many or a class of expanded clone.

v_call	clone_size	j_call	cdr3_aa
TRBV5-1	-	TRBJ1-2	CASSLALGANGYTF
TRBV12-3/TRBV12-4	-	TRBJ1-1	CASRTYRNTEAFF
TRBV6-2/TRBV6-3	few	TRBJ2-3	CASSYSGGGADTQYF
TRBV7-2	few	TRBJ1-5	CASSSQYLNNQPQHF
TRBV5-4	-	TRBJ2-1	CASSQRQAPYNEQFF
TRBV12-5	-	TRBJ1-1	CASGMNTEAFF
TRBV12-3/TRBV12-4	-	TRBJ1-2	CASSPVGTAGYTF
TRBV10-2	-	TRBJ2-7	CASSDRTGMGYEQYF
TRBV2	-	TRBJ1-5	CASSDPGLQPQHF
TRBV30	-	TRBJ2-7	CAWSRGSSYEQYF
TRBV10-3	-	TRBJ2-3	CAISEIGNTDTQYF
TRBV7-2	-	TRBJ1-2	CASSLVGRAAESGYTF
TRBV13	-	TRBJ2-3	CASSERTSGITDTQYF
TRBV28	-	TRBJ2-1	CASTGTDGDEQFF
TRBV5-6	-	TRBJ1-2	CASSSLGSAGGYTF
TRBV30	once	TRBJ2-3	CAWESQGTSTDTQYF
TRBV19	-	TRBJ2-5	CASRGTGTGEETQYF
TRBV7-9	-	TRBJ1-6	CASSLDWAHTGDSPLHF
TRBV2	-	TRBJ1-2	CASNNREGAGYTF
TRBV5-1	-	TRBJ2-5	CASSMRQGQETQYF
TRBV5-1	-	TRBJ2-3	CASSLFPAGGMDTQYF
TRBV7-9	-	TRBJ2-2	CASSLGLQANTGELFF
TRBV20-1	once	TRBJ1-2	CSASVGNTLANYGYTF
TRBV7-8	-	TRBJ2-7	CASSPAAPGLVTYEQYF
TRBV12-5	-	TRBJ1-2	CASGEGSYGYTF
TRBV6-6	-	TRBJ2-7	CASSGGFLEQYF
TRBV7-9	-	TRBJ2-7	CAIGALGQGQYEQYF
TRBV19	once	TRBJ2-2	CASSLQAGPDTGELFF
TRBV19	-	TRBJ1-5	CASRSPLGGNQPQHF
TRBV7-8	-	TRBJ2-1	CASSSGTSGTEQFF
TRBV3-1/TRBV3-2	-	TRBJ1-4	CASSHSDRSRGKLFF
TRBV6-5	-	TRBJ2-7	CASTERLAIYEQYF
TRBV5-4	-	TRBJ1-2	CASSPYYRETHGYTF
TRBV11-2	-	TRBJ2-3	CASSLYGGTSGRGDTQYF
TRBV19	-	TRBJ1-4	CASRNRQAANEKLFF
TRBV29-1	-	TRBJ1-1	CSVQLGQVMNTEAFF
TRBV29-1	-	TRBJ2-7	CSVITGTGPLEQYF
TRBV18	few	TRBJ1-2	CASSLEGASYGYTF
TRBV28	-	TRBJ2-7	CASSLPLGQRMSYEQYF
TRBV7-8	-	TRBJ2-3	CASSLPAEREGDTDTQYF
TRBV10-1	-	TRBJ2-1	CASSEGGRGRGDEQFF
TRBV28	-	TRBJ1-1	CASSFRGVGNTEAFF
TRBV4-1	-	TRBJ2-7	CASSQDGTGFGEQYF
TRBV3-1/TRBV3-2	few	TRBJ2-7	CASSQRGSYEQYF
TRBV18	-	TRBJ2-7	CASSPRGLGYEQYF
TRBV6-5	-	TRBJ1-1	CASSPRTGEAFF
TRBV3-1/TRBV3-2	-	TRBJ1-2	CASSQFRTGSYGYTF
TRBV7-8	-	TRBJ1-2	CASSLGGAVAF
TRBV27	-	TRBJ1-5	CASSTGTGGNNQPQHF
TRBV18	-	TRBJ2-5	CASSSQGQGETQYF
TRBV18	-	TRBJ1-1	CASSPITGGARNTEAFF
TRBV6-5	-	TRBJ1-2	CASRYPGQGSYGYTF
TRBV20-1	once	TRBJ1-5	CSAGARGVNQPQHF
TRBV7-9	-	TRBJ2-7	CASGQYEQYF
TRBV3-1/TRBV3-2	-	TRBJ2-2	CASSHTGTGVYGELFF
TRBV7-9	-	TRBJ1-5	CASSFAGTGSGPQHF
TRBV9	-	TRBJ2-2	CASSVRSSGELFF